The 15 T cell receptor beta chains below come from one sample, sequenced in a study of CXCR3-negative and CXCR3-positive naive CD8 T cells. UMI labels and 5' RACE were used to prepare the TRB cDNA libraries. TCRdb re-analyzed the 5' RACE reads; it lists each CDR3 protein once, without DNA. The table for this sample gives approximately 53,000 distinct CDR3 sequences. Sequenced input: memory CD8+ T cells from blood. These receptors were collected from a human donor in good health. Some clones in this sample may be carry-over from other donors' samples.

This sequence joins TRBV29-1 and TRBJ2-5; TCRdb lists TRBD1, though no DNA is available to test this call. Germline lookup yields CDR1 SQVTM and CDR2 ANQGSEA. The CDR3 loop spans 14 amino acids. The CDR3 here is CSVVFAGQGETQYF.

The chain's CDR3 is CASSLDSGTPYEQYF. This chain links TRBV7-9 with TRBJ2-7; TCRdb names TRBD1, which stays unverified in the absence of DNA. Germline V gene lookup returns CDR1 SEHNR and CDR2 FQNEAQ (reference sequence). The CDR3 is 15 amino acids.

The genes are TRBV29-1 and TRBJ2-1. The CDR3 extends over 12 amino acids. The V gene's germline CDR1 is SQVTM and CDR2 ANQGSEA. CDR3 residues: CSVGSLANEQFF.

The chain joins TRBV28 to TRBJ1-6. The CDR3 loop spans 17 amino acids. Per germline, CDR1 MDHEN and CDR2 SYDVKM. The CDR3 loop reads CASSLNFRLSYNSPLHF.

The chain recombines TRBV4-1 with TRBJ2-1; lacking DNA, the TRBD2 call made by TCRdb goes unchecked. Germline-derived CDR1 and CDR2 are MGHRA and YSYEKL. The CDR3 covers 16 residues. Here the CDR3 reads CASSLRLADRYNEQFF.

The V call is TRBV20-1, the J call TRBJ2-1. Germline CDR1 DFQATT, CDR2 SNEGSKA (reference sequence). The CDR3 runs 14 residues. This CDR3 reads CSARDVGLYNEQFF.

The V call is TRBV21-1, the J call TRBJ2-1. TRBV21-1 is termed a pseudogene. The CDR3 contains 17 residues. The CDR3 is CASSHGETPLKYNEQFF.

The chain joins TRBV14 to TRBJ2-7. Germline V CDR1 and CDR2: SGHDN, FVKESK. The CDR3 contains 13 residues. CDR3: CASSQDSFLEQYF.

The chain recombines TRBV5-1 with TRBJ1-1; TCRdb selects TRBD1, and the lack of DNA leaves this call unchecked. CDR3 length: 15 residues. Germline V gives CDR1 SGHRS, CDR2 YFSETQ. The CDR3 loop is CASSPQPGEYTEAFF. Full variable domain (outside the CDR3, taken from reference TRBV5-1 and TRBJ1-1): KAGVTQTPRYLIKTRGQQVTLSCSPISGHRSVSWYQQTPGQGLQFLFEYFSETQRNKGNFPGRFSGRQFSNSRSEMNVSTLELGDSALYLCASSPQPGEYTEAFFGQGTRLTVV.

The chain employs TRBV12-3 or TRBV12-4 and TRBJ2-2; the D gene TCRdb calls, TRBD1, cannot be checked with no DNA. The length of the CDR3 is 17 residues. Here the CDR3 reads CASAPGQGALNTGELFF.

The J gene is TRBJ1-2, the V gene TRBV7-3; checking the TCRdb D call of TRBD1 is not possible without DNA. CDR1 and CDR2 from the germline V gene are SGHTA and FQGTGA. The CDR3 is made up of 17 amino acids. CDR3 loop: CASSWGQGGVANYGYTF.

The rearrangement joins TRBV19 to TRBJ2-1; TCRdb's D call, TRBD1, is unchecked because there is no DNA. Germline CDR1 LNHDA, CDR2 SQIVND (reference sequence). CDR3 length equals 15 residues. The CDR3 loop reads CASSILPSGSDEQFF.

The chain is built from TRBV7-9 and TRBJ1-1; TCRdb returns TRBD1, unconfirmable since there is no DNA. This CDR3 is built from 15 residues. Germline CDR1 and CDR2: SEHNR and FQNEAQ (reference sequence). The CDR3 here is CASSFPRDLNTEAFF.

J is TRBJ2-7 and V is TRBV14. The CDR3 is 16 residues long. In germline, CDR1 is SGHDN, CDR2 FVKESK. The CDR3 is CASSQDHWGSSYEQYF.

The chain carries TRBV2 and TRBJ2-6; the TCRdb D gene call, TRBD1, has no DNA to confirm it. The CDR3 extends over 20 amino acids. In germline, CDR1 is SNHLY, CDR2 FYNNEI. CDR3 in amino acids: CASSEFLPGQVSSGANVLTF. The full variable domain, rest sourced from reference TRBV2 and TRBJ2-6, is EPEVTQTPSHQVTQMGQEVILRCVPISNHLYFYWYRQILGQKVEFLVSFYNNEISEKSEIFDDQFSVERPDGSNFTLKIRSTKLEDSAMYFCASSEFLPGQVSSGANVLTFGAGSRLTVL.